A selection of T cell receptor beta chains follows, all from one sample in a study of shared clonotypes between healthy human individuals. Sequencing used immunoSEQ multiplex PCR; TCRdb keeps in-frame clones, though not all of them. The table shows 2 million to 2.5 million clones, with approximately 90% occurring only once. The sequenced sample consisted of naive CD4+ T cells from PBMCs. Receptor source: a man between 18 and 29 years old in good health. Some clones in this sample may be carry-over from other donors' samples. Both conserved end residues are part of each CDR3. A D gene is named only where the DNA matches it firmly. Part of the rows lack a size; the others show once, few, many or a class for expanded clones.

size	V	D	J	CDR3	DNA
.	TRBV18	.	TRBJ2-7	CASSPSVGVAYEQYF	TGTGCCAGCTCACCCAGCGTAGGTGTGGCCTACGAGCAGTACTTC
.	TRBV28	.	TRBJ1-1	CASSLPPGIEAFF	TGTGCCAGCAGCCTTCCCCCGGGGATCGAGGCTTTCTTT
.	TRBV29-1	.	TRBJ2-5	CSVDQGYAPQETQYF	TGCAGCGTTGATCAGGGGTACGCCCCACAAGAGACCCAGTACTTC
once	TRBV18	.	TRBJ2-7	CASSPPSRVGGYEQYF	TGTGCCAGCTCACCACCGTCCCGGGTGGGGGGCTACGAGCAGTACTTC
.	TRBV18	.	TRBJ2-5	CASSPYGLRETQYF	TGTGCCAGCTCACCATATGGTCTCCGGGAGACCCAGTACTTC
.	TRBV7-3	.	TRBJ2-2	CASSPLGQTNTGELFF	TGTGCCAGCAGCCCCCTCGGGCAGACTAACACCGGGGAGCTGTTTTTT
.	TRBV6-5	TRBD1	TRBJ2-2	CATCSGTDNTGELFF	TGTGCCACCTGTTCCGGGACAGACAACACCGGGGAGCTGTTTTTT
once	TRBV19	TRBD1	TRBJ2-3	CASSTGTGGIGTDTQYF	TGTGCCAGTAGTACCGGGACAGGGGGTATCGGCACAGATACGCAGTATTTT
.	TRBV29-1	.	TRBJ1-1	CSGGGLEAFF	TGCAGCGGGGGAGGACTTGAAGCTTTCTTT
.	TRBV19	TRBD1	TRBJ1-2	CASIAPGQSYGYTF	TGTGCCAGTATCGCCCCGGGACAGTCCTATGGCTACACCTTC
.	TRBV5-6	TRBD1	TRBJ1-2	CASSYRDRERGYTF	TGTGCCAGCAGCTACCGGGACAGGGAAAGAGGCTACACCTTC
.	TRBV28	.	TRBJ1-5	CASSSLRGTTADTQPQHF	TGTGCCAGCAGTTCCCTCCGGGGAACGACGGCGGACACTCAGCCCCAGCATTTT
.	TRBV4-3	.	TRBJ2-5	CASSLDLTAQETQYF	TGCGCCAGCAGCCTGGACCTTACCGCCCAAGAGACCCAGTACTTC
.	TRBV6-1	.	TRBJ2-7	CASSPETGPSYEQYF	TGTGCCAGCAGTCCGGAGACGGGACCTTCCTACGAGCAGTACTTC
.	TRBV5-1	.	TRBJ1-1	CASSLVRVGNTEAFF	TGCGCCAGCAGCTTGGTCAGGGTGGGGAACACTGAAGCTTTCTTT
.	TRBV7-8	.	TRBJ1-2	CASSLEVNDGYTF	TGTGCCAGCAGCTTAGAAGTTAACGATGGCTACACCTTC
.	TRBV27	.	TRBJ2-5	CASSLRAMYETQYF	TGTGCCAGCAGTTTACGGGCTATGTATGAGACCCAGTACTTC
.	TRBV9	TRBD2	TRBJ2-1	CASSVTVAGTSYNEQFF	TGTGCCAGCAGCGTCACCGTAGCGGGAACCTCCTACAATGAGCAGTTCTTC
.	TRBV6-1	.	TRBJ1-1	CASSEPPNTEAFF	TGTGCCAGCAGTGAGCCCCCCAACACTGAAGCTTTCTTT
.	TRBV5-5	TRBD1	TRBJ1-2	CASSLQGALESYGYTF	TGTGCCAGCAGCTTACAGGGGGCCTTGGAATCCTATGGCTACACCTTC
.	TRBV2	.	TRBJ2-7	CASSVGTFYEQYF	TGTGCCAGCAGTGTCGGGACTTTCTACGAGCAGTACTTC
.	TRBV6-1	.	TRBJ1-5	CASSGQPHSNQPQHF	TGTGCCAGCAGTGGACAGCCCCATAGCAATCAGCCCCAGCATTTT
.	TRBV5-1	TRBD1	TRBJ2-5	CASSPRGGTGGQETQYF	TGCGCCAGCAGCCCCCGGGGCGGGACAGGGGGCCAAGAGACCCAGTACTTC
.	TRBV2	.	TRBJ2-7	CASKGAVTSYEQYF	TGTGCCAGCAAAGGGGCGGTTACATCCTACGAGCAGTACTTC
.	TRBV4-1	.	TRBJ2-6	CASSQDGPAFPILSGANVLTF	TGCGCCAGCAGCCAAGATGGGCCCGCGTTCCCTATTTTATCTGGGGCCAACGTCCTGACTTTC
.	TRBV5-4	TRBD2	TRBJ2-1	CAGTSGTSLSYNEQFF	TGTGCCGGGACCTCGGGGACTAGCCTATCCTACAATGAGCAGTTCTTC
.	TRBV7-3	.	TRBJ2-7	CASSLGAGSYEQYF	TGTGCCAGCAGCTTAGGGGCGGGATCCTACGAGCAGTACTTC
.	TRBV7-2	.	TRBJ1-5	CASSERINQPQHF	TGTGCCAGCAGCGAGAGGATAAATCAGCCCCAGCATTTT
.	TRBV7-9	.	TRBJ1-2	CASSLTGSSGYTF	TGTGCCAGCAGCTTAACCGGTAGCTCTGGCTACACCTTC
.	TRBV18	TRBD2	TRBJ2-7	CASSPWTSSYEQYF	TGTGCCAGCTCACCGTGGACTAGCTCCTACGAGCAGTACTTC